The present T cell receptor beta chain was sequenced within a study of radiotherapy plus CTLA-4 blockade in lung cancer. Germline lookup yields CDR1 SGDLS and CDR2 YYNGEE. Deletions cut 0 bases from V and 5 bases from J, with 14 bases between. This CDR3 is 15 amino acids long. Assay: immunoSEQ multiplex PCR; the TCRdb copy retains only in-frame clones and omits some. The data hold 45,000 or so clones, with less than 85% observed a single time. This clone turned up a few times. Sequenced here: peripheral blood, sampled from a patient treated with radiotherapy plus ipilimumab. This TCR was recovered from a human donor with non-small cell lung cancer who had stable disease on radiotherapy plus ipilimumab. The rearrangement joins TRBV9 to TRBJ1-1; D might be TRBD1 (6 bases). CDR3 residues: CASSVDGGAITEAFF. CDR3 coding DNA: TGTGCCAGCAGCGTAGATGGGGGGGCGATAACTGAAGCTTTCTTT. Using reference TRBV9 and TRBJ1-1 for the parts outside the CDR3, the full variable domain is DSGVTQTPKHLITATGQRVTLRCSPRSGDLSVYWYQQSLDQGLQFLIQYYNGEERAKGNILERFSAQQFPDLHSELNLSSLELGDSALYFCASSVDGGAITEAFFGQGTRLTVV.